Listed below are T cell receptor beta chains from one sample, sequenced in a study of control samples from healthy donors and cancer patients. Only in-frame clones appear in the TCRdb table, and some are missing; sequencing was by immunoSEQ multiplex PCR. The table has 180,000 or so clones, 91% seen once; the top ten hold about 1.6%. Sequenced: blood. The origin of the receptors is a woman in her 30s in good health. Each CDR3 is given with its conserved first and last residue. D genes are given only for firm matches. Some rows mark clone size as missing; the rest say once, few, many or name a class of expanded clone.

DNA: TGTGCCAGCAGTTACGTAGGGACAGGGGGCTACGAGCAGTACTTC; CDR3: CASSYVGTGGYEQYF; V: TRBV6-2/TRBV6-3; D: TRBD1; J: TRBJ2-7; size: .
DNA: TGTGCCAGCAGTTCAACCCCTAGGTACCAAGAGACCCAGTACTTC; CDR3: CASSSTPRYQETQYF; V: TRBV27; D: .; J: TRBJ2-5; size: once
DNA: TGTGCCAGCAGCTTCCAGGGTGGCAATCAGCCCCAGCATTTT; CDR3: CASSFQGGNQPQHF; V: TRBV7-3; D: .; J: TRBJ1-5; size: .
DNA: TGTGCCATCGGAGCTACTTTAGAGACCCAGTACTTC; CDR3: CAIGATLETQYF; V: TRBV10-3; D: .; J: TRBJ2-5; size: .
DNA: TGTGCCAGCAGCTTACGACTCCCAAGCTCCTACGAGCAGTACTTC; CDR3: CASSLRLPSSYEQYF; V: TRBV7-2; D: .; J: TRBJ2-7; size: .
DNA: TGCGCCAGCAGGGACGGACAGAACACCGGGGAGCTGTTTTTT; CDR3: CASRDGQNTGELFF; V: TRBV5-1; D: .; J: TRBJ2-2; size: .
DNA: TGTGCCAGTAGTAGGACTAGCACCCAAGAGACCCAGTACTTC; CDR3: CASSRTSTQETQYF; V: TRBV19; D: TRBD2; J: TRBJ2-5; size: once
DNA: TGTGCCAGCAGCGCCAGGGGAATGAACACTGAAGCTTTCTTT; CDR3: CASSARGMNTEAFF; V: TRBV9; D: .; J: TRBJ1-1; size: .
DNA: TGTGCCAGCAGCTTAGAGGCCGGGGGTAATCAGCCCCAGCATTTT; CDR3: CASSLEAGGNQPQHF; V: TRBV7-8; D: .; J: TRBJ1-5; size: .
DNA: TGTGCCAGCAGCTTTAACCATCCGAGCTCTGGAAACACCATATATTTT; CDR3: CASSFNHPSSGNTIYF; V: TRBV7-9; D: .; J: TRBJ1-3; size: .
DNA: TGTGCCAGCATGCCGACTAGCTCGGGCGGGGAGCTGTTTTTT; CDR3: CASMPTSSGGELFF; V: TRBV2; D: TRBD2; J: TRBJ2-2; size: .
DNA: TGTGCCAGCAGCCCGGGACAGGGGGCCGGCATAGATACGCAGTATTTT; CDR3: CASSPGQGAGIDTQYF; V: TRBV5-8; D: TRBD1; J: TRBJ2-3; size: .
DNA: TGTGCCAGTAGTAGCGATCTAGAGGACAATGAGCAGTTCTTC; CDR3: CASSSDLEDNEQFF; V: TRBV19; D: .; J: TRBJ2-1; size: .
DNA: TGTGCCAGCAGCTTTGGGACGGCCTCCTACGAGCGGTACTTC; CDR3: CASSFGTASYERYF; V: TRBV11-2; D: .; J: TRBJ2-7; size: .
DNA: TGTGCCAGCAGTGGGCTAGATACGCAGTATTTT; CDR3: CASSGLDTQYF; V: TRBV2; D: .; J: TRBJ2-3; size: once
DNA: TGTGCCAGCAGCCAAGATATGGGACTAGCGGTGCCTAGCACAGATACGCAGTATTTT; CDR3: CASSQDMGLAVPSTDTQYF; V: TRBV3-1/TRBV3-2; D: TRBD2; J: TRBJ2-3; size: .